This T cell receptor beta chain was recovered during a study of blood T cell repertoires in COVID-19. Authors' processing steps: Amplification with reference gene primers provided the estimates of nucleated cell counts. Only in-frame clones appear in the TCRdb table, and some are missing; sequencing was by immunoSEQ multiplex PCR. V and J calls plus clone size are reproduced from that table; the DNA served to infer D and trimming. The sample includes some 390,000 clones, around 87% of them seen just once. Participants' reported clinical history set cohort assignment. Before being deemed recovered, Cohort 3 donors had two negative PCRs, clearance, or symptom resolution. CDR3 length: 15 residues. Between the trimmed V and J ends, which lost 4 bases and 3 bases, there was a span of 12 bases. Germline CDR1 SEHNR, CDR2 FQNEAQ (reference sequence).

The chain employs TRBV7-9 and TRBJ1-4; D may be TRBD1 (6 bases). This sequence originates from a man aged 25 to 40 who had recovered from COVID-19. Sequencing was carried out using PBMCs or T cells enriched from blood (not recorded which). Here the CDR3 reads CASSSGDWANEKLFF. The CDR3 region has the DNA TGTGCCAGCAGCTCAGGGGATTGGGCTAATGAAAAACTGTTTTTT. Full variable domain (remainder filled in from reference TRBV7-9 and TRBJ1-4): DTGVSQNPRHKITKRGQNVTFRCDPISEHNRLYWYRQTLGQGPEFLTYFQNEAQLEKSRLLSDRFSAERPKGSFSTLEIQRTEQGDSAMYLCASSSGDWANEKLFFGSGTQLSVL.